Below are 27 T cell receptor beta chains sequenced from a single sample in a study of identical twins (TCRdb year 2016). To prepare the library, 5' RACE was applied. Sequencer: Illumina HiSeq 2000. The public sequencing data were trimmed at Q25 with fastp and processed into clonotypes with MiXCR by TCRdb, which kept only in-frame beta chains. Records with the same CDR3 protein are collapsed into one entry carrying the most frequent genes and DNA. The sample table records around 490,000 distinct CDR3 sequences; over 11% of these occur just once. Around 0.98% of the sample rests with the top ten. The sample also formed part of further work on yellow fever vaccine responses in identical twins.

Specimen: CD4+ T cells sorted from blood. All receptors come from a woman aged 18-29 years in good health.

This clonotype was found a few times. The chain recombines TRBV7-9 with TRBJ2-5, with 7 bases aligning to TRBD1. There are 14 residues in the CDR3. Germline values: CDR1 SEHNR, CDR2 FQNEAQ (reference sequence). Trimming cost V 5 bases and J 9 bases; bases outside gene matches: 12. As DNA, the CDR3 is TGTGCCAGCAGCCCACTCACAGGAACAGGGGCCCAGTACTTC. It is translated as CASSPLTGTGAQYF.

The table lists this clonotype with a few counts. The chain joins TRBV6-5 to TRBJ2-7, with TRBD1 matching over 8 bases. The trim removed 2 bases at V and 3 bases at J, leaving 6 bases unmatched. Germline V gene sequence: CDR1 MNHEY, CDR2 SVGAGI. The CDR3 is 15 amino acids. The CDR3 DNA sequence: TGTGCCAGCAGTTACGAGGCCGGACAGGGCTACGAGCAGTACTTC. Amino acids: CASSYEAGQGYEQYF.

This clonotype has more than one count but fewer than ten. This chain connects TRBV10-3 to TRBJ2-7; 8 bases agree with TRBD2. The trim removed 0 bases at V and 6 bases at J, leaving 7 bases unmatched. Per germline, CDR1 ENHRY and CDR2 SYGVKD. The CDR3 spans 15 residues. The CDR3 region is CAISESTSVPGEQYF. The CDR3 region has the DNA TGTGCCATCAGTGAGTCGACTAGCGTACCCGGCGAGCAGTACTTC.

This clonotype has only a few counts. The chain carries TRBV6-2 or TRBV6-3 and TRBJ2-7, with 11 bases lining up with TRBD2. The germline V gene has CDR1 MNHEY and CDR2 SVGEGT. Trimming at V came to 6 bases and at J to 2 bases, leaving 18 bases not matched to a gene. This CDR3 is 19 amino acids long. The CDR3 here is CASSYRSPELAGVPYEQYF. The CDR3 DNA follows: TGTGCCAGCAGCTATAGATCCCCAGAACTAGCGGGAGTTCCCTACGAGCAGTACTTC.

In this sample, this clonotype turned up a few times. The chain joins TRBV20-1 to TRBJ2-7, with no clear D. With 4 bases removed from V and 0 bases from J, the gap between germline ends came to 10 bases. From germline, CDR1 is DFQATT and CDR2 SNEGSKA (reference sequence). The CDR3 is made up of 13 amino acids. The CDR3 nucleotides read TGCAGTGCTATGGACCTAGTCTCCTACGAGCAGTACTTC. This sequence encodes CSAMDLVSYEQYF.

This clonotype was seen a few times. CDR3 loop: CSAPAGGATDTQYF. DNA for the CDR3: TGCAGTGCTCCAGCGGGGGGGGCCACAGATACGCAGTATTTT. The chain couples TRBV20-1 to TRBJ2-3; 10 bases agree with TRBD2. V shed 5 bases and J 2 bases; nucleotides not matched to a gene: 4. The length of the CDR3 is 14 residues. Per germline, CDR1 DFQATT and CDR2 SNEGSKA (reference sequence).

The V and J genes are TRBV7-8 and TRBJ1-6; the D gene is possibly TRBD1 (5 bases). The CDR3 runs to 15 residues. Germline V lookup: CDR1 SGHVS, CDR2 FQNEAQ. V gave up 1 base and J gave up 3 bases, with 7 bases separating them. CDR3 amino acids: CASSLVRGYNSPLHF. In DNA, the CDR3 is TGTGCCAGCAGCTTAGTTAGGGGCTATAATTCACCCCTCCACTTT.

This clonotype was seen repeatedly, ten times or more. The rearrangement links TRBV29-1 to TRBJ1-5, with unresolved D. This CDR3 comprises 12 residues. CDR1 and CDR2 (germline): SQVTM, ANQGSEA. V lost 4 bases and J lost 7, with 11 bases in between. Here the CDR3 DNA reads TGCAGCGTTGGGGGTTATGGGCAGCCCCAGCATTTT. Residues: CSVGGYGQPQHF. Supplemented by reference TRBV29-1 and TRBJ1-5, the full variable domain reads SAVISQKPSRDICQRGTSLTIQCQVDSQVTMMFWYRQQPGQSLTLIATANQGSEATYESGFVIDKFPISRPNLTFSTLTVSNMSPEDSSIYLCSVGGYGQPQHFGDGTRLSIL.

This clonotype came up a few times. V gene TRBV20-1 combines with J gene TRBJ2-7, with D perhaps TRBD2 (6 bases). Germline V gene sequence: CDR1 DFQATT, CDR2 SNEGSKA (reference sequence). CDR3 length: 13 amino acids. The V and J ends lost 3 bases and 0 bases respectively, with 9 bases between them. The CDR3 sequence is CSASRGASYEQYF. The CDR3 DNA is TGCAGTGCTAGTCGCGGGGCCTCCTACGAGCAGTACTTC.

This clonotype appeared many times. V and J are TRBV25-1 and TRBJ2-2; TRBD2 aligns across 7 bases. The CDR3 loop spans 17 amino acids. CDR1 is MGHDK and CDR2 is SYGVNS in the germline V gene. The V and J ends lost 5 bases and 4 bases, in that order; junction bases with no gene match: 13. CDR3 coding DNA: TGTGCCAGCAGTCCCACGGGGGGTGAGGTCGGCACCGGGGAGCTGTTTTTT. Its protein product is CASSPTGGEVGTGELFF. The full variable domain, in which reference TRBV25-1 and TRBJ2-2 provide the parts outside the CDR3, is EADIYQTPRYLVIGTGKKITLECSQTMGHDKMYWYQQDPGMELHLIHYSYGVNSTEKGDLSSESTVSRIRTEHFPLTLESARPSHTSQYLCASSPTGGEVGTGELFFGEGSRLTVL.

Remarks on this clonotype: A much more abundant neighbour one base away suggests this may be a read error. CDR3 DNA sequence: TGTGCCAGCAGCTCCGCGAACACCGGGGCGCTGTTTTTT. Its protein is CASSSANTGALFF. J is TRBJ2-2 and V is TRBV5-5; D may match TRBD1 or TRBD2 (5 bases each). The length of the CDR3 is 13 residues. Germline CDR1 reads SGHKS; CDR2 reads YYEKEE (reference sequence).

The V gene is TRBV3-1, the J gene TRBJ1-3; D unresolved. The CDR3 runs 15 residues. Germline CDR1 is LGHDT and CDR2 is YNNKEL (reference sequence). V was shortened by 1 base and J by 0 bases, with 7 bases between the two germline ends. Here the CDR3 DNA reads TGTGCCAGCAGCCAAGGACTGAACTCTGGAAACACCATATATTTT. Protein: CASSQGLNSGNTIYF.

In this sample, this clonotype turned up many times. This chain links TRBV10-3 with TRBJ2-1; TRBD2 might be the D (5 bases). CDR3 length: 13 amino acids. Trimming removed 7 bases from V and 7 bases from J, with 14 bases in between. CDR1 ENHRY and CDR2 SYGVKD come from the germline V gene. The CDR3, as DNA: TGTGCCATCAAGACGGGAACGGGGAATGAGCAGTTCTTC. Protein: CAIKTGTGNEQFF.

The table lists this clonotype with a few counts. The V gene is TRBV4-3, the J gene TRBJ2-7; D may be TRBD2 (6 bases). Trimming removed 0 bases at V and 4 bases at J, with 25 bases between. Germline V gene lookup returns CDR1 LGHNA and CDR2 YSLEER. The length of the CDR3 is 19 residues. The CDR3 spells CASSQEGGLIGRQWYEQYF. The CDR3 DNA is TGCGCCAGCAGCCAAGAAGGAGGGCTTATCGGGAGACAGTGGTACGAGCAGTACTTC.

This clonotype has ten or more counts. The CDR3 protein is CSPTPTGVGTEAFF. CDR3 DNA: TGCAGCCCCACCCCGACAGGGGTGGGCACTGAAGCTTTCTTT. The chain links TRBV29-1 to TRBJ1-1; 8 bases are shared with TRBD1. With 8 bases clipped from V and 4 bases from J, the junction kept 12 bases outside the gene matches. The CDR3 sequence is 14 residues long. Germline V gives CDR1 SQVTM, CDR2 ANQGSEA.

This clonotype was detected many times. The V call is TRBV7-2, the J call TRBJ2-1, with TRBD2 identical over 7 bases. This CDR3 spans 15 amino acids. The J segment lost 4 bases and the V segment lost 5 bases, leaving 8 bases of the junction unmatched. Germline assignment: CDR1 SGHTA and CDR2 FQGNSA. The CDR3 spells CASSPDGGGYNEQFF. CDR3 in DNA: TGTGCCAGCAGCCCGGACGGGGGAGGGTACAATGAGCAGTTCTTC.

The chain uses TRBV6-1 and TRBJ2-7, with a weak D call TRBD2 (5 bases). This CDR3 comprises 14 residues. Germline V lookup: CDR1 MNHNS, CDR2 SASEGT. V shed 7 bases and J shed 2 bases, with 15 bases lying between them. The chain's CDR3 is CASKEAGTTYEQYF. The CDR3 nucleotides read TGTGCCAGCAAGGAGGCGGGCACCACCTACGAGCAGTACTTC.

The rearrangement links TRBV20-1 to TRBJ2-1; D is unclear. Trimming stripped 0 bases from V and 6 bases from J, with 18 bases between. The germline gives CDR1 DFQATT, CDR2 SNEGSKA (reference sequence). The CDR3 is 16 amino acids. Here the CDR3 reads CSARDLVGTGGNEQFF. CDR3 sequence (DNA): TGCAGTGCTAGAGATTTGGTGGGAACCGGTGGCAATGAGCAGTTCTTC.

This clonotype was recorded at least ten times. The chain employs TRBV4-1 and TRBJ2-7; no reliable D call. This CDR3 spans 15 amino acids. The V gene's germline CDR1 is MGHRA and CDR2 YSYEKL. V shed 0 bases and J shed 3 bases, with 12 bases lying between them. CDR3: CASSQEEQLGYEQYF. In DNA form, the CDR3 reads TGCGCCAGCAGCCAAGAAGAACAGTTGGGCTACGAGCAGTACTTC.

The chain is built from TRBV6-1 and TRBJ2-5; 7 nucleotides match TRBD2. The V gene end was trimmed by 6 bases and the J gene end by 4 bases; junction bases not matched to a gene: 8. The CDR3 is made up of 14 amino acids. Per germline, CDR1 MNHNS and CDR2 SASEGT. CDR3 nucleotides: TGTGCCAGCAGAAGAGGGAGGGCTTCAGAGACCCAGTACTTC. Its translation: CASRRGRASETQYF.

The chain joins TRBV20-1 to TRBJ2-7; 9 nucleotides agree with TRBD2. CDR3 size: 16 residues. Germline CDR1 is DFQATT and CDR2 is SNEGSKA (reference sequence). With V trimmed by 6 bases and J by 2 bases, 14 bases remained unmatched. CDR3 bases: TGCAGTGCCAACGGAATCACCGGACTAGCGCCCTACGAGCAGTACTTC. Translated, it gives CSANGITGLAPYEQYF.

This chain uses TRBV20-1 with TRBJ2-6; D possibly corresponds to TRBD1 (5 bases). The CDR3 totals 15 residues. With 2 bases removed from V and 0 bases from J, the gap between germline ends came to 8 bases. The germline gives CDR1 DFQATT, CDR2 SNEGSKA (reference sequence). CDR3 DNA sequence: TGCAGTGCTAGAAACAGGAACTCTGGGGCCAACGTCCTGACTTTC. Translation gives CSARNRNSGANVLTF.

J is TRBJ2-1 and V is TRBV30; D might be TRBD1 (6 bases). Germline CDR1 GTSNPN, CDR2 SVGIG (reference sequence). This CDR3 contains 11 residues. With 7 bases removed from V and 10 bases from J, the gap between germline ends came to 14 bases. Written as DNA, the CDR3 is TGTGCCTCCGGACAGCTTGAGGAGCAGTTCTTC. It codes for CASGQLEEQFF.

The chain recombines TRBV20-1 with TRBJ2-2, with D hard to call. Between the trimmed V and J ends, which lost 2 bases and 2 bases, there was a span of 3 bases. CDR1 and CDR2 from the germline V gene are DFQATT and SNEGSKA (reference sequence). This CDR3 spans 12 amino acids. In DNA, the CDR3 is TGCAGTGCTAGACCCAACACCGGGGAGCTGTTTTTT. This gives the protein CSARPNTGELFF.

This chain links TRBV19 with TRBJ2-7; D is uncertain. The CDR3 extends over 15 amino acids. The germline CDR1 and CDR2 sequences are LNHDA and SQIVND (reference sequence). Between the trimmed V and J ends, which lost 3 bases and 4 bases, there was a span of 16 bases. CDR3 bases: TGTGCCAGTAGTATGTTGAGCCGAGACCCTTACGAGCAGTACTTC. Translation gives CASSMLSRDPYEQYF.

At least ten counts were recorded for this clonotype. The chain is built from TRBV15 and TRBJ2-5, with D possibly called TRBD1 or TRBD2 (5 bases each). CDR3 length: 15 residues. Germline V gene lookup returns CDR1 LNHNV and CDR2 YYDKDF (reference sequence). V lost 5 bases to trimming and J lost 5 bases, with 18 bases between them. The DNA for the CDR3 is TGTGCCACCAGCGGTTGGGGACCGGGCGGGGAGACCCAGTACTTC. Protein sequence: CATSGWGPGGETQYF.

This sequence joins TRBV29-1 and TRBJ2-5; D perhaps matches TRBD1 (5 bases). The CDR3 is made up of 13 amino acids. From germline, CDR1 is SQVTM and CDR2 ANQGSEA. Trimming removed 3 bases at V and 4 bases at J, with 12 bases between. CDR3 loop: CSVDRGSGETQYF. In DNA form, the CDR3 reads TGCAGCGTTGATAGGGGTTCGGGAGAGACCCAGTACTTC.